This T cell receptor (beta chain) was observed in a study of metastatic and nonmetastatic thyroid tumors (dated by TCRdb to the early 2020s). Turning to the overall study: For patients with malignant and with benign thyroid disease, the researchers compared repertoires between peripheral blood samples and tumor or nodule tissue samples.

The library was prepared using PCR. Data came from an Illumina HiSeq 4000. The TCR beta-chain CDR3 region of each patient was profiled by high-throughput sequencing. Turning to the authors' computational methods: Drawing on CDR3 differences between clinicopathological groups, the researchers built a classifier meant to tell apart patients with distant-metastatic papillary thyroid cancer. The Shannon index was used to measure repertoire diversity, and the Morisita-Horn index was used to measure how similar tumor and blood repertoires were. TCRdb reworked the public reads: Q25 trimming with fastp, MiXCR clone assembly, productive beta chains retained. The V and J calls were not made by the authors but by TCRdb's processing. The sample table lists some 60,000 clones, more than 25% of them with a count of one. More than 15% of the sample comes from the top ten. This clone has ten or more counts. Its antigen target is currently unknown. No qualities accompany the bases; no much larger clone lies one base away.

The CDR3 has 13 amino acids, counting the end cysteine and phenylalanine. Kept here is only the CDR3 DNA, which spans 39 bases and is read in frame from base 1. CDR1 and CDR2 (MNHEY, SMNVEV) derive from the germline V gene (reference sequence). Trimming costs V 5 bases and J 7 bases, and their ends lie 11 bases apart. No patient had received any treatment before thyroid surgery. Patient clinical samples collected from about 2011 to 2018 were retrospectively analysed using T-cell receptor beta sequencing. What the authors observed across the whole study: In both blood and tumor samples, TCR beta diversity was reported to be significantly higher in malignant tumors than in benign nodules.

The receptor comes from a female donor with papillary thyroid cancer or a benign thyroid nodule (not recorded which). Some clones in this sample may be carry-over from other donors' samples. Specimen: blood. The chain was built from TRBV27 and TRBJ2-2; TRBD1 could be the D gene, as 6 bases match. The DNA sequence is TGTGCCAGCAGTCCCTGGACAGACGGGGAGCTGTTTTTT. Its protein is CASSPWTDGELFF.